This TCR beta chain derives from a study of blood T cell repertoires in COVID-19. Study-wide context: The origin of the acute and convalescent COVID-19 samples was the United States, Italy and Spain. From T cells, B-cell-depleted T cells, or PBMCs came the material, which was cDNA or gDNA.

The CDR3 is 14 residues long. Germline CDR1 reads MDHEN; CDR2 reads SYDVKM. The J segment lost 9 bases and the V segment lost 6 bases, leaving 6 bases of the junction unmatched. Profiling relied on immunoSEQ multiplex PCR, and the TCRdb table lists in-frame clones only, not all of them. The data show approximately 170,000 clones, approximately 80% seen once. This clonotype originated in a woman at least 80 years old with COVID-19, enrolled during active disease. J is TRBJ1-6 and V is TRBV28; TRBD1 matches at 9 bases. The sample comprised peripheral blood. CDR3 in amino acids: CASRTTGGSSPLHF. The CDR3 DNA reads TGTGCCAGCAGAACCACAGGGGGCAGTTCACCCCTCCACTTT.